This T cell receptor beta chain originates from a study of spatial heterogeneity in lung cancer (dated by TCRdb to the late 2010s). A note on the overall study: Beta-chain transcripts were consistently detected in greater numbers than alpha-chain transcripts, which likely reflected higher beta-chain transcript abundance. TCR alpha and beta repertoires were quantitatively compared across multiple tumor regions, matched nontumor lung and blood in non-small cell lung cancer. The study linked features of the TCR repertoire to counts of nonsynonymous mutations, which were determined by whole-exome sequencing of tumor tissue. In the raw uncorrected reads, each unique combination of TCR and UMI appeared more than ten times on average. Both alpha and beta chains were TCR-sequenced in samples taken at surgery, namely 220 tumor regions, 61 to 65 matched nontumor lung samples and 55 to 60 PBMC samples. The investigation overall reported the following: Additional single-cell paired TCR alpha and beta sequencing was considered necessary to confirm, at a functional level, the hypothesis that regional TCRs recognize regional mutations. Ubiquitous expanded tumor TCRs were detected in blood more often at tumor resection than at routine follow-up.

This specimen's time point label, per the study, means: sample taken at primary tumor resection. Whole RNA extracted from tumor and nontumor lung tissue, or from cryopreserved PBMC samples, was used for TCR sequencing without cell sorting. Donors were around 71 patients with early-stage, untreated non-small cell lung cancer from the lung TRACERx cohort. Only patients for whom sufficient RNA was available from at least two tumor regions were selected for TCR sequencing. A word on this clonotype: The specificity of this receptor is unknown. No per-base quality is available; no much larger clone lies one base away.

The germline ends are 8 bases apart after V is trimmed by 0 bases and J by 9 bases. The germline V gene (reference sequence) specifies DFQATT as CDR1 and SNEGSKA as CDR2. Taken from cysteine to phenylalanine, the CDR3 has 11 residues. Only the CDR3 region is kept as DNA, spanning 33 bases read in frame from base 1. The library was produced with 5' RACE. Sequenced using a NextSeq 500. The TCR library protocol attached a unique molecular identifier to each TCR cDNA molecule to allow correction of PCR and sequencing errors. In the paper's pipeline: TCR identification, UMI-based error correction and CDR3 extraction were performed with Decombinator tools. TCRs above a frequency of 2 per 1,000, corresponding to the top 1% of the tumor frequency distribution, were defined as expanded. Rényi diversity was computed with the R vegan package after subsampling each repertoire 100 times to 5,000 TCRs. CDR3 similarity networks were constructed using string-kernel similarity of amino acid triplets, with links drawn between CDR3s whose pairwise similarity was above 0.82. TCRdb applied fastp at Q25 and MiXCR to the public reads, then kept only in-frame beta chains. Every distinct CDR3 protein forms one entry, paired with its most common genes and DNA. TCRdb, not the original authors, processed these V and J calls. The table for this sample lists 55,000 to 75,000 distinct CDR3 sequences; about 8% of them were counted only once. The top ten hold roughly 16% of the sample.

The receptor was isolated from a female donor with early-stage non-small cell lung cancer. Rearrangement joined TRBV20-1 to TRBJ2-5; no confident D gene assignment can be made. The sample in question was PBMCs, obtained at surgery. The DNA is TGCAGTGCTAGAGAGGTCAAGTCCCAGTACTTC. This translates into CSAREVKSQYF.